This TCR beta chain is drawn from a study of cytomegalovirus exposure and HLA in healthy donors. The CDR3 consists of 12 residues. Germline loops: CDR1 SGHAT, CDR2 FQNNGV. The trim removed 5 bases at V and 7 bases at J, leaving 4 bases unmatched. PCR involved 60 Vbeta and 13 Jbeta primers. Assay used: immunoSEQ multiplex PCR; TCRdb lists only in-frame clones, some missing. The sample contains approximately 120,000 clones, approximately 89% of which appear only once. The receptor was isolated from a woman aged 25 to 39 in good health and CMV-seropositive. The specimen was PBMCs. The V and J genes are TRBV11-2 and TRBJ2-7, with TRBD1 matching 8 bases. The CDR3 DNA reads as TGTGCCAGCAGCCGACAGGGGTGGGAGCAGTACTTC. This codes for CASSRQGWEQYF. The full variable domain, completed using reference TRBV11-2 and TRBJ2-7, is EAGVAQSPRYKIIEKRQSVAFWCNPISGHATLYWYQQILGQGPKLLIQFQNNGVVDDSQLPKDRFSAERLKGVDSTLKIQPAKLEDSAVYLCASSRQGWEQYFGPGTRLTVT.